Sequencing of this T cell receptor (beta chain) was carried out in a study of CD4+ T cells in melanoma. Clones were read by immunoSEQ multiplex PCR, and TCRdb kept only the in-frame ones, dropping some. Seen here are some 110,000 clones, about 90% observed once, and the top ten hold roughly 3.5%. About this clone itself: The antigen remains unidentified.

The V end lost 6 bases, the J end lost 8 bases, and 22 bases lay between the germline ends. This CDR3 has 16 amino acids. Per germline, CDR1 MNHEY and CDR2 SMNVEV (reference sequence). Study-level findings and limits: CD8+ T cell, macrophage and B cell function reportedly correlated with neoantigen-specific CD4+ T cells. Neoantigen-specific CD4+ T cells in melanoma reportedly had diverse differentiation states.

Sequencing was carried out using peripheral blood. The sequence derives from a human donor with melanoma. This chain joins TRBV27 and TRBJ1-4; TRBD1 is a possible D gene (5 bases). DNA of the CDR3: TGTGCCAGCAGCCTCCTTTCCGGGGGTCGCGGGGAAAAACTGTTTTTT. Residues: CASSLLSGGRGEKLFF. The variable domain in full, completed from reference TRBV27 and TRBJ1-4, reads EAQVTQNPRYLITVTGKKLTVTCSQNMNHEYMSWYRQDPGLGLRQIYYSMNVEVTDKGDVPEGYKVSRKEKRNFPLILESPSPNQTSLYFCASSLLSGGRGEKLFFGSGTQLSVL.